This record looks at one TCR beta chain sequence and its context. Its antigen is as yet unknown. These data are taken from a study of OX40 agonist ivuxolimab in advanced cancers. Study in general: Partial responses occurred in Three dose-escalation patients, one with hepatocellular carcinoma and two with cutaneous melanoma.

Here immunoSEQ multiplex PCR was the method, and the copy in TCRdb shows in-frame clones only, minus some. The sample carries 55,000 to 80,000 clones, approximately 80% recorded once. Germline V gene data show CDR1 as SNHLY and CDR2 as FYNNEI. CDR3 length equals 13 residues. V was clipped by 1 base and J by 8 bases, with 11 bases between them. Study-level points and caveats: Individuals who were partial responders at 0.1-3.0 mg/kg had clonal expansion that ranked among the lowest. The specificity for antigen of the expanded peripheral T cells was not determined.

The sequence derives from an adult with an advanced solid tumor such as melanoma, head and neck, liver or kidney cancer. Material: CD4+ or CD8+ T cells sorted from blood, obtained in a trial of the OX40 agonist ivuxolimab. The chain links TRBV2 to TRBJ2-5, with no clear D. The DNA of the CDR3 is TGTGCCAGCAGTGAAGGGCCGAGACCTACCCAGTACTTC. It yields the protein CASSEGPRPTQYF. The variable domain in full, completed from reference TRBV2 and TRBJ2-5, reads EPEVTQTPSHQVTQMGQEVILRCVPISNHLYFYWYRQILGQKVEFLVSFYNNEISEKSEIFDDQFSVERPDGSNFTLKIRSTKLEDSAMYFCASSEGPRPTQYFGPGTRLLVL.